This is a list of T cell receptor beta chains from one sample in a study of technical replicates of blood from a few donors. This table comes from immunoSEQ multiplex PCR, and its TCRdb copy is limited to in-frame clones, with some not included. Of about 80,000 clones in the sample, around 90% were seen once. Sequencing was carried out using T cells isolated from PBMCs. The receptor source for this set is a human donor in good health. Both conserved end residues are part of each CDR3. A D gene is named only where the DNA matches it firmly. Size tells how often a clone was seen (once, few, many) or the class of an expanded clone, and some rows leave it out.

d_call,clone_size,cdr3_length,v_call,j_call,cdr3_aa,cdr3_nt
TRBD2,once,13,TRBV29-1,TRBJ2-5,CSGGSSGRETQYF,TGCAGCGGAGGGTCTAGCGGGAGGGAGACCCAGTACTTC
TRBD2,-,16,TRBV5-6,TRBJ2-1,CANNEAGGPYYNEQFF,TGTGCCAACAATGAGGCGGGAGGGCCCTACTACAATGAGCAGTTCTTC
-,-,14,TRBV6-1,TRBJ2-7,CASSEWGNPGEQYF,TGTGCCAGCAGTGAGTGGGGCAATCCAGGAGAGCAGTACTTC
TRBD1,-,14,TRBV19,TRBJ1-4,CASSTRDSNEKLFF,TGTGCCAGTAGTACCCGGGACAGTAATGAAAAACTGTTTTTT
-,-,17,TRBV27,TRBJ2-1,CASKEGGPSYSYNEQFF,TGTGCCAGCAAGGAAGGGGGACCCAGTTACTCCTACAATGAGCAGTTCTTC
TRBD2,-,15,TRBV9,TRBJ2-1,CASSVGSGRVGEQFF,TGTGCCAGCAGCGTAGGTAGCGGGAGGGTGGGTGAGCAGTTCTTC
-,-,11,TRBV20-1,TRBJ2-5,CSARVMETQYF,TGCAGTGCTAGAGTTATGGAGACCCAGTACTTC
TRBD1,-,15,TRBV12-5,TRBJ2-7,CASGLVNRGKREQYF,TGTGCTAGTGGTTTGGTAAACAGGGGAAAGCGCGAGCAGTACTTC
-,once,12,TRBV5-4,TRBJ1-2,CASSSTGNGYTF,TGTGCCAGCAGCTCTACAGGGAATGGCTACACCTTC
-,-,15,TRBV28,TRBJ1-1,CASSYSPTANTEAFF,TGTGCCAGCAGCTATTCCCCTACAGCGAACACTGAAGCTTTCTTT
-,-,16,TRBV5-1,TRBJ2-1,CASSLDFMAGVHEQFF,TGCGCCAGCAGCTTGGATTTTATGGCAGGGGTCCATGAGCAGTTCTTC
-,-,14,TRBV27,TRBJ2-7,CASSYGSGVYEQYF,TGTGCCAGCAGTTATGGTAGCGGAGTCTACGAGCAGTACTTC
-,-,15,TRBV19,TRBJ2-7,CASSRALDSSYEQYF,TGTGCCAGTAGTCGCGCTCTGGACAGCTCCTACGAGCAGTACTTC
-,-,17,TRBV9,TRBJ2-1,CASSVERVPFSYNEQFF,TGTGCCAGCAGCGTAGAGAGGGTACCGTTCTCCTACAATGAGCAGTTCTTC